This passage covers 9 T cell receptor beta chains from one sample sequenced in a study of blood T cell repertoires in COVID-19. Some clones are missing from TCRdb's copy, which holds only in-frame ones; the method was immunoSEQ multiplex PCR. This sample yields some 260,000 clones, of which around 84% are seen a single time; approximately 4% belongs to the top ten. Sequenced sample: PBMCs or T cells enriched from blood (not recorded which). These receptors came from a man aged 25-45 years with acute COVID-19.

The chain is built from TRBV7-9 and TRBJ1-4; the match to TRBD1 covers 7 bases. The V and J ends lost 4 bases and 8 bases, in that order; junction bases with no gene match: 7. This CDR3 is 14 amino acids long. Germline CDR1 is SEHNR and CDR2 is FQNEAQ (reference sequence). The CDR3 DNA is TGTGCCAGCAGCTCCTCCGACAGGGTGGAAAAACTGTTTTTT. It is translated as CASSSSDRVEKLFF.

This clone was found a few times. Mismatch with germline at one junction end may stem from a read error. The CDR3 here is CASSLRTGLKTEAFF. CDR3 DNA sequence: TGTGCCAGCAGCCTGCGGACAGGGTTGAAAACTGAAGCTTTCTTT. This sequence joins TRBV14 and TRBJ1-1, with 8 bases identical to TRBD1. The CDR3 loop spans 15 amino acids. In germline, CDR1 is SGHDN, CDR2 FVKESK.

The chain combines TRBV7-9 with TRBJ1-2; D is uncertain. Trimming left V 6 bases short and J 6 bases short, with 14 bases between. The CDR3 consists of 13 residues. Germline V lookup: CDR1 SEHNR, CDR2 FQNEAQ (reference sequence). The CDR3 protein is CASRRLAGDGYTF. CDR3 DNA sequence: TGTGCCAGCAGAAGGTTAGCCGGGGATGGCTACACCTTC.

This clone was detected only once. The V gene is TRBV2, the J gene TRBJ2-2, with TRBD1 matching 7 bases. V lost 4 bases to trimming and J lost 6 bases; unmatched junction nucleotides: 8. Per germline, CDR1 SNHLY and CDR2 FYNNEI. The CDR3 is 15 residues long. CDR3 loop: CASSVEGAISGELFF. CDR3 sequence (DNA): TGTGCCAGCAGTGTTGAGGGGGCAATCTCCGGGGAGCTGTTTTTT.

CDR3 loop: CASSFGRGPYEQYV. CDR3 bases: TGTGCCAGCAGCTTCGGGCGGGGTCCCTACGAGCAGTACGTC. The chain combines TRBV13 with TRBJ2-7; tentative D call: TRBD2 (6 bases). The CDR3 consists of 14 residues. V lost 3 bases to trimming and J lost 2 bases, with 11 bases between them. Germline CDR1 is PRHDT and CDR2 is FYEKMQ (reference sequence).

The table lists this clone with a count of one. This chain joins TRBV27 and TRBJ2-2, with D possibly TRBD2 on 5 matching bases. This CDR3 has 15 amino acids. Per germline, CDR1 MNHEY and CDR2 SMNVEV (reference sequence). V lost 4 bases and J 4 bases, leaving 13 bases between the germline ends. CDR3 region: CASSSDYRTTGELFF. The CDR3 nucleotides read TGTGCCAGCAGTTCCGACTACCGAACCACCGGGGAGCTGTTTTTT.

The chain couples TRBV6-2 or TRBV6-3 to TRBJ2-7; D may be TRBD1 (6 bases). Germline values: CDR1 MNHEY, CDR2 SVGEGT. V lost 4 bases to trimming and J lost 6 bases, with 10 bases between them. This CDR3 has 12 amino acids. CDR3 in amino acids: CASSWGLSEQYV. The CDR3, as DNA: TGTGCCAGCAGTTGGGGGCTTTCCGAGCAGTACGTC.

The V gene is TRBV7-6, the J gene TRBJ1-3, with no clear D. V lost 1 base and J lost 3, with 7 bases in between. Germline CDR1 SGHVS, CDR2 FNYEAQ. The CDR3 totals 14 residues. The CDR3 DNA is TGTGCCAGCAGCTTAGACAATAATGGAAACACCATATATTTT. Its protein is CASSLDNNGNTIYF. The full variable domain, completed using reference TRBV7-6 and TRBJ1-3, is GAGVSQSPRYKVTKRGQDVALRCDPISGHVSLYWYRQALGQGPEFLTYFNYEAQQDKSGLPNDRFSAERPEGSISTLTIQRTEQRDSAMYRCASSLDNNGNTIYFGEGSWLTVV.

V usage is TRBV27 and J usage is TRBJ1-2; TRBD1 agrees at 8 bases. Germline-derived CDR1 and CDR2 are MNHEY and SMNVEV (reference sequence). Unmatched junction bases numbered 3, after V lost 0 bases and J lost 0 bases. This CDR3 has 16 residues. The CDR3 DNA is TGTGCCAGCAGTTTATCGCCGGGACAGGCTAACTATGGCTACACCTTC. It yields the protein CASSLSPGQANYGYTF.